The following is a TCR beta chain sequence with its context. Antigen unknown. Germline CDR1 and CDR2: SGDLS and YYNGEE. This CDR3 comprises 16 residues. The V gene lost 0 bases and the J gene lost 4 bases, with 14 bases spanning the gap. The data belong to a study of long-term antiretroviral therapy in people with HIV. Turning to the study itself: It was about a decade after the earliest samples that the 2015 immediate-ART recommendation appeared.

Whole-study findings and limits: Blood sampling spanned 2004 to 2017, possibly under older ART regimens.

Participants living with HIV all received treatment in the United States. Researchers report immunoSEQ v3.0 was run at survey level. A target of about 40,000-55,000 T-cell genomes per sample was set for sequencing. Produced via immunoSEQ multiplex PCR; TCRdb's table is partial and in-frame only. The data show 31,000 or so clones, roughly 96% seen once. This TCR derives from a man aged 30 to 39 with HIV. The input for sequencing was unsorted PBMCs, taken roughly 6.4 years after starting antiretroviral therapy. V is TRBV9 and J is TRBJ1-3, with D hard to call. The CDR3 DNA follows: TGTGCCAGCAGCGTAGTCTCCGGGGTGAGAGGAAACACCATATATTTT. It specifies CASSVVSGVRGNTIYF. The full variable domain, completed using reference TRBV9 and TRBJ1-3, is DSGVTQTPKHLITATGQRVTLRCSPRSGDLSVYWYQQSLDQGLQFLIQYYNGEERAKGNILERFSAQQFPDLHSELNLSSLELGDSALYFCASSVVSGVRGNTIYFGEGSWLTVV.